A selection of T cell receptor beta chains follows, all from one sample in a study of blood T cell repertoires in COVID-19. The protocol was immunoSEQ multiplex PCR, while the TCRdb copy is restricted to in-frame clones and leaves out a portion. The table records approximately 76,000 clones, roughly nine tenths of them present only once. The specimen was peripheral blood. Receptor source: a man older than 75 in a cohort sampled during active COVID-19. Both conserved end residues are part of each CDR3.

j_gene: TRBJ2-5
v_gene: TRBV7-6
CDR3aa: CASSLAPGTSGGARETQYF

j_gene: TRBJ2-3
v_gene: TRBV4-3
CDR3aa: CASSQALAGVTDTQYF

j_gene: TRBJ2-7
v_gene: TRBV7-2
CDR3aa: CASSLSRQGAFEQYF

j_gene: TRBJ1-6
v_gene: TRBV9
CDR3aa: CASSVGGRGTGVSSPLHF

j_gene: TRBJ2-5
v_gene: TRBV15
CDR3aa: CATSRGDRGQETQYF

j_gene: TRBJ2-5
v_gene: TRBV9
CDR3aa: CASSPGTSGGRYQETQYF

j_gene: TRBJ1-4
v_gene: TRBV4-3
CDR3aa: CASSQVSEFNEKLFF

j_gene: TRBJ1-2
v_gene: TRBV2
CDR3aa: CASSDNRVYGYTF

j_gene: TRBJ2-4
v_gene: TRBV6-6
CDR3aa: CASSYRGAKNIQYF

j_gene: TRBJ2-7
v_gene: TRBV2
CDR3aa: CASSGTSGVLPSYEQYF

j_gene: TRBJ1-2
v_gene: TRBV4-1
CDR3aa: CASSQAPGNYGYTF

j_gene: TRBJ2-1
v_gene: TRBV7-2
CDR3aa: CASSPVGGLMLF

j_gene: TRBJ1-4
v_gene: TRBV5-1
CDR3aa: CASSLSYGNEKLFF

j_gene: TRBJ1-4
v_gene: TRBV10-3
CDR3aa: CAISDPEVQGNEKLFF

j_gene: TRBJ1-2
v_gene: TRBV7-2
CDR3aa: CASSSRQGARGYTF

j_gene: TRBJ1-4
v_gene: TRBV9
CDR3aa: CASSGYREGNEKLFF

j_gene: TRBJ2-7
v_gene: TRBV20-1
CDR3aa: CSASLRGGRNEQYF

j_gene: TRBJ2-2
v_gene: TRBV5-1
CDR3aa: CASGPRGLDTGELFF

j_gene: TRBJ2-7
v_gene: TRBV2
CDR3aa: CASSGLRGINEQYF

j_gene: TRBJ1-2
v_gene: TRBV5-1
CDR3aa: CASSRLGTVGGYTF

j_gene: TRBJ1-6
v_gene: TRBV7-9
CDR3aa: CASSRDSDNSPLHF

j_gene: TRBJ1-2
v_gene: TRBV5-1
CDR3aa: CASSLAPVTANYGYTF

j_gene: TRBJ1-6
v_gene: TRBV18
CDR3aa: CASSPNPVSSYNSPLHF

j_gene: TRBJ1-2
v_gene: TRBV11-2
CDR3aa: CASSFASQVGGYTF

j_gene: TRBJ2-2
v_gene: TRBV6-6
CDR3aa: CASSPRAGGGPPGELFF

j_gene: TRBJ1-1
v_gene: TRBV4-1
CDR3aa: CASSRDRGLNTEAFF

j_gene: TRBJ1-4
v_gene: TRBV5-4
CDR3aa: CASSFRDSHEKLFF

j_gene: TRBJ1-1
v_gene: TRBV3-1/TRBV3-2
CDR3aa: CASSQDPPSTEAFF

j_gene: TRBJ2-1
v_gene: TRBV7-3
CDR3aa: CASSLTPGQAYNEQFF

j_gene: TRBJ1-1
v_gene: TRBV5-1
CDR3aa: CASSLSIPGGTGQDTEAFF

j_gene: TRBJ1-5
v_gene: TRBV19
CDR3aa: CASSIGTGQRSGNQPQHF

j_gene: TRBJ1-3
v_gene: TRBV4-1
CDR3aa: CASSQGLAGENTIYF

j_gene: TRBJ1-5
v_gene: TRBV27
CDR3aa: CASSPNLNQPQHF

j_gene: TRBJ2-4
v_gene: TRBV7-2
CDR3aa: CASSLQVTLDRGSKNIQYF

j_gene: TRBJ1-6
v_gene: TRBV19
CDR3aa: CATGGQYNSPLHF

j_gene: TRBJ1-6
v_gene: TRBV13
CDR3aa: CASSSYERRFISSYNSPLHF

j_gene: TRBJ2-1
v_gene: TRBV6-2/TRBV6-3
CDR3aa: CASGPSGGNEQFF

j_gene: TRBJ1-1
v_gene: TRBV2
CDR3aa: CASGGFTEAFF

j_gene: TRBJ1-2
v_gene: TRBV18
CDR3aa: CASSQDTNYGYTF

j_gene: TRBJ2-7
v_gene: TRBV6-5
CDR3aa: CASSHGGTGSYEQYF

j_gene: TRBJ1-1
v_gene: TRBV7-6
CDR3aa: CASSLGTGGNTEAFF

j_gene: TRBJ2-7
v_gene: TRBV7-3
CDR3aa: CASRSAGGEQYF

j_gene: TRBJ1-5
v_gene: TRBV28
CDR3aa: CASILGTGGNQPQHF

j_gene: TRBJ2-3
v_gene: TRBV2
CDR3aa: CASFDSGQTTDTQYF

j_gene: TRBJ1-6
v_gene: TRBV28
CDR3aa: CASSFVRGGASPLHF

j_gene: TRBJ2-3
v_gene: TRBV28
CDR3aa: CASTWDSQVDTQYF

j_gene: TRBJ1-1
v_gene: TRBV5-1
CDR3aa: CASSLTVNTEAFF

j_gene: TRBJ1-2
v_gene: TRBV18
CDR3aa: CASSLGTAPFNYGYTF

j_gene: TRBJ1-1
v_gene: TRBV2
CDR3aa: CASRIQWNTEAFF

j_gene: TRBJ2-1
v_gene: TRBV7-9
CDR3aa: CASSKRQEGNEQFF

j_gene: TRBJ2-1
v_gene: TRBV5-1
CDR3aa: CASSLIAGGASGQFF

j_gene: TRBJ2-5
v_gene: TRBV19
CDR3aa: CASTSGETQYF

j_gene: TRBJ2-3
v_gene: TRBV9
CDR3aa: CASARGGHTDTQYF

j_gene: TRBJ1-1
v_gene: TRBV6-5
CDR3aa: CASRQGLNTEAFF

j_gene: TRBJ1-1
v_gene: TRBV9
CDR3aa: CASTRGTQNTEAFF